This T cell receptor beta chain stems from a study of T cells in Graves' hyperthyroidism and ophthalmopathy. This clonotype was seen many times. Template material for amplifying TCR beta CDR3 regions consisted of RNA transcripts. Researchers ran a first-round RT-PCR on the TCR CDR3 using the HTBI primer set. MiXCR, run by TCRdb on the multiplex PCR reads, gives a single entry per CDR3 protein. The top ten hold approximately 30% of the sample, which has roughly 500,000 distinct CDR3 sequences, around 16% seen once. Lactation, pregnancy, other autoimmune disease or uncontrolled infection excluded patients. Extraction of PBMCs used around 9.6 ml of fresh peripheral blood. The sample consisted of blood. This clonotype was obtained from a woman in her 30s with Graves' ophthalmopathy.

The CDR3 nucleotides read TGTGCCACCAATGGACAGTCGAACACTGAAGCTTTCTTT. It translates to CATNGQSNTEAFF. The chain combines TRBV28 with TRBJ1-1; weak D call: TRBD1 (6 bases). The V and J ends lost 10 bases and 1 base respectively, with 13 bases between them. Germline CDR1 and CDR2: MDHEN and SYDVKM. This CDR3 spans 13 amino acids. The full variable domain, rest sourced from reference TRBV28 and TRBJ1-1, is DVKVTQSSRYLVKRTGEKVFLECVQDMDHENMFWYRQDPGLGLRLIYFSYDVKMKEKGDIPEGYSVSREKKERFSLILESASTNQTSMYLCATNGQSNTEAFFGQGTRLTVV.